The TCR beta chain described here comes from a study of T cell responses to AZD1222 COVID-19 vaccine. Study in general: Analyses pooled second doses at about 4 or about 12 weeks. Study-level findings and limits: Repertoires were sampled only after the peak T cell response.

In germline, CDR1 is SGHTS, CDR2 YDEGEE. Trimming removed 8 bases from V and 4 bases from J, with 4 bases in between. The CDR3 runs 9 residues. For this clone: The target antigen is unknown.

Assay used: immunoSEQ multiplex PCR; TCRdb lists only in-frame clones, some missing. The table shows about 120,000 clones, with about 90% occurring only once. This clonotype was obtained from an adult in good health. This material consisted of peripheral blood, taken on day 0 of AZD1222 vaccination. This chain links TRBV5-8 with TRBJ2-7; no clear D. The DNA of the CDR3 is TGTGCCAGTGGATACGAGCAGTACTTC. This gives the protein CASGYEQYF. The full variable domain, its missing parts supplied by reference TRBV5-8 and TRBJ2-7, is EAGVTQSPTHLIKTRGQQATLRCSPISGHTSVYWYQQALGLGLQFLLWYDEGEERNRGNFPPRFSGRQFPNYSSELNVNALELEDSALYLCASGYEQYFGPGTRLTVT.